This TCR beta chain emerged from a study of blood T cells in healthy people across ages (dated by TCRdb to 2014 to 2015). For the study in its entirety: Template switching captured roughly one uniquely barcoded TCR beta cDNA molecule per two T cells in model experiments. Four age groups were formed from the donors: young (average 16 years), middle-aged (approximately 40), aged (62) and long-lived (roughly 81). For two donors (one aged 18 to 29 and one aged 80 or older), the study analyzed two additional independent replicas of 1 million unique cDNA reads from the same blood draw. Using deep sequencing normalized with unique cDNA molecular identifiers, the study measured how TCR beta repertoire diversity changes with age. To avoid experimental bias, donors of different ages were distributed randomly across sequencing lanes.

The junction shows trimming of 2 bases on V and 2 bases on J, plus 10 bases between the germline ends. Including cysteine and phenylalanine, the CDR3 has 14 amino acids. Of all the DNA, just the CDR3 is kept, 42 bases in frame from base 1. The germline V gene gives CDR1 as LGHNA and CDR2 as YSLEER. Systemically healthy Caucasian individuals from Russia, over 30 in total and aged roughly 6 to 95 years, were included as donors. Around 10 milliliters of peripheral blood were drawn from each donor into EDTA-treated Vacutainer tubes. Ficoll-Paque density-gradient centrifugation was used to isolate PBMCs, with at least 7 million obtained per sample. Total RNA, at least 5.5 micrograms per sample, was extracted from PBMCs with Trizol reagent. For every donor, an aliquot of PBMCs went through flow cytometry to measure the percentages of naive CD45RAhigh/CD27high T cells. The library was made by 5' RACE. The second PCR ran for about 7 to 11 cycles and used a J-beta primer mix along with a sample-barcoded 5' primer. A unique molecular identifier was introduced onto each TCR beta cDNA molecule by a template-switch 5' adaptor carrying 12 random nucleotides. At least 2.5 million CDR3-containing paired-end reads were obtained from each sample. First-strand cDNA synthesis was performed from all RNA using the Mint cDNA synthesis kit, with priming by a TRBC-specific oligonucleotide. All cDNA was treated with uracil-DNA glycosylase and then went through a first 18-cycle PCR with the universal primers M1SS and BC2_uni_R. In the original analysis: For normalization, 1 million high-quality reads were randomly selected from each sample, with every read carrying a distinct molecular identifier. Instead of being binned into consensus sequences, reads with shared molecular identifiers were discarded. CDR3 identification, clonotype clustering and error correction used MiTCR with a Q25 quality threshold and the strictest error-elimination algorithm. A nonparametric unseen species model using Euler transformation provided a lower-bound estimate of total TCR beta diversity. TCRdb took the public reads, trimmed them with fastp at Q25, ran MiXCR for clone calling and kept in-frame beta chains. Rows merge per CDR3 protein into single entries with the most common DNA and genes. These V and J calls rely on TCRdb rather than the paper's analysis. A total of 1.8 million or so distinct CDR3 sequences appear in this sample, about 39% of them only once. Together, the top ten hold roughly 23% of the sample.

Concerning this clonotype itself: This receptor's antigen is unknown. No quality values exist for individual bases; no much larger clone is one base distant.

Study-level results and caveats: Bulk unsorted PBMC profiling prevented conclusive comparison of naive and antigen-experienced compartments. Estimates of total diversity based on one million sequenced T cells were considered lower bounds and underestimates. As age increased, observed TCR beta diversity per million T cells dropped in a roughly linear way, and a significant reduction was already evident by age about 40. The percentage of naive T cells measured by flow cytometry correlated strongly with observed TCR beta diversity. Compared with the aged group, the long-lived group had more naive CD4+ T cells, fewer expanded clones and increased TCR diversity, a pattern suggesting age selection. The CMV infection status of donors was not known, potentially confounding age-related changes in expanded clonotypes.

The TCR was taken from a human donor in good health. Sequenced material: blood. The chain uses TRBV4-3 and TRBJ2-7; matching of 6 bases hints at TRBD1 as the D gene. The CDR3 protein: CASSQFTGTYEQYF. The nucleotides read TGCGCCAGCAGCCAATTTACAGGGACCTACGAGCAGTACTTC.